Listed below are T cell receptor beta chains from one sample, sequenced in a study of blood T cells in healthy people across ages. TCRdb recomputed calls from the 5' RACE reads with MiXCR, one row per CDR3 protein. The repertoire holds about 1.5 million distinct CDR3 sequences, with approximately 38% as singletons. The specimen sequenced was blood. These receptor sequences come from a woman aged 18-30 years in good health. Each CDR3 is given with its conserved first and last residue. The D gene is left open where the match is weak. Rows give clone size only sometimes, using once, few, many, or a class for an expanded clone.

TGTGCCAGCAGTTCAGATCTTATAGCATCCGACGAGCAGTACTTC	CASSSDLIASDEQYF	TRBV6-6	TRBJ2-7	once	-
TGTGCCAGCAGCCCTATCGATGCCACTGAAGCTTTCTTT	CASSPIDATEAFF	TRBV14	TRBJ1-1	-	-
TGTGCCAGCAGTTTACGGGACGGTGCCACCTACGAGCAGTACTTC	CASSLRDGATYEQYF	TRBV27	TRBJ2-7	-	-
TGCGCCAGCAGCGTTATCCGGGTGGACAATGAGCAGTTCTTC	CASSVIRVDNEQFF	TRBV4-1	TRBJ2-1	-	-
TGTGCCAGCAGTAAACAGGGTAACTATGGCTACACCTTC	CASSKQGNYGYTF	TRBV12-3/TRBV12-4	TRBJ1-2	few	-
TGTGCCAGCAGCTTGCGGGACAACTCTTACGACTCTGGGGCCAACGTCCTGACTTTC	CASSLRDNSYDSGANVLTF	TRBV7-3	TRBJ2-6	few	-
TGTGCCAGCAGGGGGCTCGAGCAGTACTTC	CASRGLEQYF	TRBV2	TRBJ2-7	-	-
TGTGCCAGCAGTGTACCGCTGGGTTACAATGAGCAGTTCTTC	CASSVPLGYNEQFF	TRBV28	TRBJ2-1	-	-
TGTGCCAGCAGTTACACTCCCTCCAGGGGGCATGGCTACACCTTC	CASSYTPSRGHGYTF	TRBV6-6	TRBJ1-2	-	TRBD1
TGCGCCAGCAGCTGGGAGACTAGCGGGGGCGAGTTCGGAGAGACCCAGTACTTC	CASSWETSGGEFGETQYF	TRBV5-1	TRBJ2-5	-	TRBD2
TGTGCCAGCCGGGGCTCCTATGGCTACACCTTC	CASRGSYGYTF	TRBV6-5	TRBJ1-2	few	-
TGTGCCAGCCTAGGGCCGGGCGAGCAGTACTTC	CASLGPGEQYF	TRBV6-2/TRBV6-3	TRBJ2-7	many	-
TGTGCCAGCAGCTTTGGCGGGGGGACCCGCTACAATGAGCAGTACTTC	CASSFGGGTRYNEQYF	TRBV7-2	TRBJ2-5	once	TRBD2
TGTGCCAGCAGCTTAGCTAACCGGGGGCAGTTCTTC	CASSLANRGQFF	TRBV7-2	TRBJ2-1	few	-
TGTGCCAGCAGACCTGGCGTGAGCCAAGAGACCCAGTACTTC	CASRPGVSQETQYF	TRBV12-3/TRBV12-4	TRBJ2-5	few	-
TGCAGTGCGGGGAACGTAGCTAGCGGGAGTTTGAACAATGAGCAGTTCTTC	CSAGNVASGSLNNEQFF	TRBV20-1	TRBJ2-1	-	TRBD2
TGTGCCAGCAGCCAAGGATCTGGGGCCTTAACCTACGAGCAGTACTTC	CASSQGSGALTYEQYF	TRBV4-2	TRBJ2-7	few	-
TGTGCCAGCAGTTTAGTGTGGGCTAGCGGGGGCTACGAGCAGTACTTC	CASSLVWASGGYEQYF	TRBV12-3/TRBV12-4	TRBJ2-7	few	TRBD2
TGTGCCAGCAGTGATATCGGGAGGGGTGGATATGGCTACACCTTC	CASSDIGRGGYGYTF	TRBV25-1	TRBJ1-2	few	-
TGTGCCAGCAGCTTAGGGGATTGGGGGGAGCAGTTCTTC	CASSLGDWGEQFF	TRBV7-9	TRBJ2-1	few	-
TGTGCCAGCAGTTTTTCCCCGTCGGGAGGGCACACAGATACGCAGTATTTT	CASSFSPSGGHTDTQYF	TRBV6-2/TRBV6-3	TRBJ2-3	few	TRBD2
TGTGCCAGCAGCCAAAATAGCGGGAGTATCTACGAGCAGTACTTC	CASSQNSGSIYEQYF	TRBV3-1	TRBJ2-7	-	TRBD2
TGTGCCAGCAGACGTAGCGGAGAATACAATGAGCAGTTCTTC	CASRRSGEYNEQFF	TRBV6-2/TRBV6-3	TRBJ2-1	-	-
TGCAGTGCTACAAGACAGGGGGCAATCGGGGAGCTGTTTTTT	CSATRQGAIGELFF	TRBV20-1	TRBJ2-2	-	TRBD1
TGTGCCAGCAGCTTATACGGACTCACATTAAACAATGAGCAGTTCTTC	CASSLYGLTLNNEQFF	TRBV7-3	TRBJ2-1	-	-
TGTGCCAGCAGCTTAAAGATCGCCGGACTAGCGGGAGACTTCTACAATGAGCAGTTATTC	CASSLKIAGLAGDFYNEQLF	TRBV11-2	TRBJ2-1	once	TRBD2
TGTGCCAGCAGGCGCGGACAGGGTGCAACTAATGAAAAACTGTTTTTT	CASRRGQGATNEKLFF	TRBV6-6	TRBJ1-4	-	TRBD1
TGTGCCAGCAGCCGACAACAGGGAAAACGATACGAGCAGTACTTC	CASSRQQGKRYEQYF	TRBV14	TRBJ2-7	-	-
TGTGCCAGCAGTGAAGTGGACTACCTATCCTACGAGCAGTACTTC	CASSEVDYLSYEQYF	TRBV6-1	TRBJ2-7	-	-
TGTGCCAGCAGGCGAACAGGGCACGCTTTCTTT	CASRRTGHAFF	TRBV6-5	TRBJ1-1	few	-
TGTGCCAGCAGTGAAGCGGGGACTAGAAGTTGGGAGCAGTACTTC	CASSEAGTRSWEQYF	TRBV2	TRBJ2-5	few	TRBD2